These 24 T cell receptor beta chains share one sample of origin, sequenced in a study of T cells in Graves' hyperthyroidism and ophthalmopathy. Researchers took RNA transcripts and amplified the TCR beta CDR3 regions from them. Carried out on the TCR CDR3, a first-round RT-PCR used the HTBI primer set. MiXCR was run by TCRdb on the multiplex PCR reads, yielding one entry per CDR3 protein. In the table there are around 620,000 distinct CDR3 sequences, more than 45% of which are singletons. The sequenced sample consisted of peripheral blood or thyroid tissue (not recorded which). The receptors come from an adult woman with Graves' disease, either hyperthyroidism or ophthalmopathy (not recorded which).

This chain links TRBV10-3 with TRBJ1-2; TRBD1 is a possible D gene (6 bases). Germline V CDR1 and CDR2: ENHRY, SYGVKD. This CDR3 is 13 amino acids long. Trimming stripped 4 bases from V and 5 bases from J, with 11 bases between. This CDR3 reads CAISGEQGYGYTF. In DNA form, the CDR3 reads TGTGCCATCAGTGGAGAACAGGGTTATGGCTACACCTTC.

This rearrangement joins TRBV5-1 to TRBJ2-6; D possibly corresponds to TRBD1 (6 bases). Germline values: CDR1 SGHRS, CDR2 YFSETQ. This CDR3 region has 18 residues. V was cut by 4 bases and J by 2 bases, with 19 bases left in between. The CDR3 DNA reads TGCGCCAGCAGCGTAGGGGGTATCATGAACACTGGGGCCAACGTCCTGACTTTC. This encodes CASSVGGIMNTGANVLTF.

The chain recombines TRBV25-1 with TRBJ1-2; tentatively, D is TRBD1 (5 bases). This CDR3 region has 11 residues. Germline V gene data show CDR1 as MGHDK and CDR2 as SYGVNS. V gave up 9 bases and J gave up 4 bases, with 9 bases separating them. CDR3 sequence reads: CASAGTYGYTF. For the CDR3, the DNA is TGTGCCAGTGCAGGGACCTATGGCTACACCTTC.

This clonotype was found many times. The V and J genes are TRBV6-5 and TRBJ1-1; tentative D call: TRBD1 (5 bases). This CDR3 has 12 residues. Trimming cost V 6 bases and J 7 bases, with 12 bases left between them. Germline CDR1 is MNHEY and CDR2 is SVGAGI. The CDR3 reads CASRAPTGEAFF. CDR3 bases: TGTGCCAGCAGAGCGCCCACAGGTGAAGCTTTCTTT.

In its sample, this clonotype was seen many times. The CDR3 sequence is CASRRDLAGAQHF. The CDR3 region has the DNA TGTGCCAGCAGGCGGGACCTCGCGGGGGCCCAGCATTTT. The J gene is TRBJ1-5, the V gene TRBV6-2 or TRBV6-3; possibly TRBD1 for D (5 bases). Germline V gene lookup returns CDR1 MNHEY and CDR2 SVGEGT. This CDR3 is 13 amino acids long. Between the trimmed V and J ends, which lost 6 bases and 11 bases, there was a span of 17 bases.

The CDR3 reads CASEQGAGTEAFF. The DNA for the CDR3 is TGTGCCAGCGAACAGGGGGCGGGCACTGAAGCTTTCTTT. The J gene is TRBJ1-1, the V gene TRBV2; 9 positions agree with TRBD1. From germline, CDR1 is SNHLY and CDR2 FYNNEI. V shed 8 bases, J shed 4 bases, and the junction held 5 bases outside the gene matches. This CDR3 has 13 amino acids. The whole variable domain, filled in from reference TRBV2 and TRBJ1-1, reads EPEVTQTPSHQVTQMGQEVILRCVPISNHLYFYWYRQILGQKVEFLVSFYNNEISEKSEIFDDQFSVERPDGSNFTLKIRSTKLEDSAMYFCASEQGAGTEAFFGQGTRLTVV.

This clonotype appeared many times. The chain is built from TRBV4-1 and TRBJ2-2, with unresolved D. V was trimmed by 4 bases and J by 7 bases, leaving 16 bases between them. The CDR3 sequence is 15 residues long. Looked up from germline, CDR1 is MGHRA and CDR2 is YSYEKL. The CDR3 sequence is CASSLRAPKGGELFF. CDR3 nucleotides: TGCGCCAGCAGCCTCCGGGCCCCGAAGGGCGGGGAGCTGTTTTTT.

Turning to this clonotype: Given a much more abundant clone one base away, this may be a read error. This chain joins TRBV7-6 and TRBJ2-2, with 9 bases that match TRBD1. The CDR3 length is 18 residues. Germline CDR1 and CDR2: SGHVS and FNYEAQ. V shed 4 bases, J shed 4 bases, and the junction held 13 bases outside the gene matches. CDR3 sequence reads: CASSSFPLETGGTGELFF. The CDR3 DNA reads TGTGCCAGCAGCTCTTTCCCGTTGGAGACAGGGGGCACCGGGGAGCTGTTTTTT.

This clonotype was found many times. The V and J genes are TRBV6-5 and TRBJ2-2; 10 bases align to TRBD2. The CDR3 has 15 amino acids. J was trimmed by 9 bases and V by 5 bases; bases with no gene match: 9. CDR1 MNHEY and CDR2 SVGAGI come from the germline V gene. The CDR3 bases are TGTGCCAGCAGTCTCGGCCTAGCGGGAGCTAGGGAGCTGTTTTTT. Protein: CASSLGLAGARELFF.

The chain employs TRBV14 and TRBJ1-4, with 7 bases that match TRBD1. This CDR3 has 15 residues. The germline V gene encodes CDR1 SGHDN and CDR2 FVKESK. V shed 3 bases, J shed 3 bases, and the junction held 4 bases outside the gene matches. The CDR3 here is CASSQPGQSNEKLFF. The CDR3 nucleotides are TGTGCCAGCAGCCAGCCGGGACAGTCTAATGAAAAACTGTTTTTT.

This clonotype was detected ten times or more. The chain employs TRBV7-9 and TRBJ2-7, with 8 positions matching TRBD2. J gave up 0 bases and V 4 bases, and 8 bases lay outside the gene matches. CDR3 length: 16 amino acids. Germline CDR1 and CDR2: SEHNR and FQNEAQ (reference sequence). This CDR3 is CASSSRGGPSSYEQYF. The DNA for the CDR3 is TGTGCCAGCAGCTCCCGGGGGGGGCCAAGCTCCTACGAGCAGTACTTC.

The chain recombines TRBV18 with TRBJ2-5; TRBD2 agrees at 7 bases. Germline CDR1 is KGHSH and CDR2 is LQKENI. The CDR3 is made up of 15 amino acids. The junction had 10 bases not matched to a gene; V was cut back by 4 bases and J by 5 bases. The CDR3 DNA reads TGTGCCAGCTCACTCACTAGCGTCACAAGGGAGACCCAGTACTTC. This gives the protein CASSLTSVTRETQYF.

This clonotype appeared many times. This sequence joins TRBV6-5 and TRBJ2-5; D may be TRBD1 or TRBD2 (5 bases each). Between the trimmed V and J ends, which lost 5 bases and 2 bases, there was a span of 15 bases. Germline V gives CDR1 MNHEY, CDR2 SVGAGI. The CDR3 is 15 residues long. The CDR3 DNA reads as TGTGCCAGCAGTGAGGGCCTCGGGGCACAAGAGACCCAGTACTTC. Its translation: CASSEGLGAQETQYF.

This clonotype was observed many times. The chain recombines TRBV7-9 with TRBJ1-2; 10 bases map to TRBD1. V lost 4 bases and J lost 7; bases outside the gene matches: 6. CDR3 length equals 14 residues. CDR1 SEHNR and CDR2 FQNEAQ come from the germline V gene (reference sequence). CDR3: CASSSTGGETGYTF. CDR3 sequence (DNA): TGTGCCAGCAGCTCGACAGGGGGCGAGACTGGCTACACCTTC.

The chain carries TRBV2 and TRBJ2-6; 9 nucleotides match TRBD1. V shed 6 bases, J shed 2 bases, and the junction held 17 bases outside the gene matches. In germline, CDR1 is SNHLY, CDR2 FYNNEI. There are 20 residues in the CDR3. The CDR3 loop is CASRAPRGTGTGTGANVLTF. In DNA, the CDR3 is TGTGCCAGCAGGGCCCCCCGAGGGACAGGGACGGGGACTGGGGCCAACGTCCTGACTTTC.

This chain connects TRBV29-1 to TRBJ2-7; the D gene is possibly TRBD1 (5 bases). This CDR3 has 12 amino acids. Trimming removed 0 bases from V and 4 bases from J, with 7 bases in between. Germline V lookup: CDR1 SQVTM, CDR2 ANQGSEA. This CDR3 reads CSVEDRQYEQYF. CDR3 in DNA: TGCAGCGTTGAAGATAGACAGTACGAGCAGTACTTC.

This clonotype has a count of ten or more. The chain carries TRBV5-8 and TRBJ1-2; D is unresolved. Looked up from germline, CDR1 is SGHTS and CDR2 is YDEGEE. This CDR3 region has 14 residues. The V end was cut by 2 bases, the J end by 2 bases, with 10 bases between. The CDR3, as DNA: TGTGCCAGCAGCTTTTCCGGACGAAACTATGGCTACACCTTC. This encodes CASSFSGRNYGYTF.

This clonotype was counted many times. The chain combines TRBV5-1 with TRBJ2-7; TRBD2 aligns across 7 bases. Germline V gene sequence: CDR1 SGHRS, CDR2 YFSETQ. J lost 11 bases, V lost 0 bases, and 11 bases had no gene match. The length of the CDR3 is 14 residues. The CDR3 DNA follows: TGCGCCAGCAGCTTGGAAGGCGGGAGCTCTGAGAAGTACTTC. It specifies CASSLEGGSSEKYF. The whole variable domain, remainder taken from reference TRBV5-1 and TRBJ2-7, is KAGVTQTPRYLIKTRGQQVTLSCSPISGHRSVSWYQQTPGQGLQFLFEYFSETQRNKGNFPGRFSGRQFSNSRSEMNVSTLELGDSALYLCASSLEGGSSEKYFGPGTRLTVT.

Comments on this clonotype: The junction does not match germline at one end; this may be a read error. V gene TRBV15 combines with J gene TRBJ2-7; 11 bases align to TRBD1. CDR1 is LNHNV, CDR2 YYDKDF, per germline (reference sequence). The CDR3 consists of 16 residues. The DNA for the CDR3 is TGTGCCGCCAGCAGCTTTCGGACAGGGGGCGTTTACGAGCAGTACTTC. Translated, it gives CAASSFRTGGVYEQYF.

A few counts support this clonotype. The chain is built from TRBV2 and TRBJ1-3, with D hard to call. V lost 0 bases, J lost 9 bases, and 12 bases lay in between. The CDR3 totals 14 residues. Germline loops: CDR1 SNHLY, CDR2 FYNNEI. The chain's CDR3 is CASSEATLGGTIYF. CDR3 in DNA: TGTGCCAGCAGTGAAGCGACGTTGGGCGGCACCATATATTTT.

This clonotype has at least ten counts. V usage is TRBV20-1 and J usage is TRBJ2-7; 12 nucleotides align to TRBD1. Germline V gene sequence: CDR1 DFQATT, CDR2 SNEGSKA (reference sequence). The CDR3 contains 14 residues. V shed 7 bases and J 5 bases; nucleotides not matched to a gene: 9. The CDR3 sequence is CSVGKGQGADEQYF. The CDR3 nucleotides read TGCAGTGTGGGTAAGGGACAGGGGGCTGACGAGCAGTACTTC.

This clonotype was counted a single time. J is TRBJ2-7 and V is TRBV20-1, with D tentatively TRBD2 (6 bases). The germline V gene encodes CDR1 DFQATT and CDR2 SNEGSKA (reference sequence). The CDR3 is 15 residues long. Trimming shortened V by 3 bases and J by 3 bases, and 18 bases separated the two germline ends. CDR3 amino acids: CSASSGSGARYEQYF. The CDR3, as DNA: TGCAGTGCTAGTTCTGGATCGGGAGCGCGCTACGAGCAGTACTTC.

The gene calls are TRBV11-2 and TRBJ1-1; D unclear. CDR1 is SGHAT and CDR2 is FQNNGV in the germline V gene. The CDR3 has 15 amino acids. Between the trimmed V and J ends, which lost 2 bases and 1 base, there was a span of 11 bases. CDR3 bases: TGTGCCAGCAGCTTAATAGGGCAGCAGAACACTGAAGCTTTCTTT. It codes for CASSLIGQQNTEAFF.

This clonotype was detected many times. The gene calls are TRBV7-8 and TRBJ2-7; D not certain. The V end was cut by 1 base, the J end by 2 bases, with 6 bases between. CDR1 and CDR2 from the germline V gene are SGHVS and FQNEAQ. This CDR3 has 13 amino acids. This chain's CDR3 is CASSLERAYEQYF. Here the CDR3 DNA reads TGTGCCAGCAGCTTAGAAAGGGCCTACGAGCAGTACTTC.